The clone carrying this T cell receptor (beta chain) was seen more than once but under ten times. Its target is not known. The data were taken from a study of T-cell memory formation after mild COVID-19. Whole-study results and caveats: Clones from the second wave (peaking day 37) had unconfirmed SARS-CoV-2 specificity. The study found balanced CD4/CD8 in clones contracting day 15 to 85 and a CD4+ lean in later expanders.

Using its own MiXCR run on the 5' RACE reads, TCRdb lists one record per CDR3 protein. Of approximately 99,000 distinct CDR3 sequences in the sample, roughly a sixth are singletons; the top ten hold approximately 5.1%. Trimming removed 5 bases from V and 1 base from J, with 11 bases in between. Germline assignment: CDR1 SGHVS and CDR2 FNYEAQ. CDR3 size: 14 residues. The receptor was derived from a man between 18 and 35 years old who had mild COVID-19 (a few samples of this study predate the infection). Cell type and time point are not known. Material for sequencing was PBMCs or a T cell subset sorted from them (not recorded which). The V gene is TRBV7-6, the J gene TRBJ1-1, with D perhaps matching TRBD1 (5 bases). The CDR3 region is CASSAGAPNTEAFF. The CDR3 DNA reads TGTGCCAGCAGCGCCGGGGCCCCGAACACTGAAGCTTTCTTT.